The entry that follows covers one T cell receptor beta chain sequence. The antigen remains unidentified. Given a much more abundant clone one base away, this may be a read error. The data originate from a study of tumor-infiltrating lymphocytes in primary liver carcinoma. Across the study: The study enrolled male and female patients aged 30 to 69 years.

The tissue used was unsorted bulk material of about 20-33 mg. RNA and DNA were co-extracted from it with the AllPrep DNA/RNA mini kit. Sampling of each tumor involved five separate regions. Germline V gives CDR1 SEHNR, CDR2 FQNEAQ (reference sequence). The length of the CDR3 is 17 residues. Trimming cost V 5 bases and J 0 bases; bases outside gene matches: 10. Findings and limits, study-wide: A significantly higher top-250-clone fraction was found in tumors than in blood (p = 0.039).

With roughly 500 ng total RNA as template and a constant-region primer, TCR beta cDNA was made. Three rounds of nested multiplex PCR with slightly modified ARM-PCR produced TCR beta libraries. PCR rounds one and two used TRBV1-TRBV30 forward primers with a C-beta reverse primer for around 11 cycles each. TCRdb used MiXCR to reprocess the multiplex PCR reads, holding one entry per CDR3 protein. The sample contains about 78,000 distinct CDR3 sequences, around 75% of which appear only once. Sequenced: liver tumor tissue from sampling region 4. Described subset: tumor region T4, right-lateral pole. V and J are TRBV7-9 and TRBJ2-4; TRBD2 aligns across 7 bases. The TCR was taken from a woman between 55 and 75 years old with primary liver carcinoma and hepatitis B virus infection. As DNA, the CDR3 is TGTGCCAGCAGCCCCGGGCGGGGGAACCTAGCCAAAAACATTCAGTACTTC. Translated: CASSPGRGNLAKNIQYF.